Listed below are T cell receptor beta chains from one sample, sequenced in a study of post-analysis software for immune sequencing data. TCRdb used MiXCR to reprocess the PCR reads, holding one entry per CDR3 protein. The sample includes roughly 620,000 distinct CDR3 sequences, around 44% seen only once; the top ten take 1.5% to 2%. Sequenced material: blood. The source of these receptors is a girl aged 10 to 17 with multiple sclerosis. CDR3s include the opening cysteine and the closing phenylalanine or tryptophan. The order of the fields is V gene, D gene, J gene, clone size, CDR3 protein, CDR3 DNA. D genes are given only for firm matches. Only part of the rows carry a size: once, few, many, or a class if the clone is expanded.

V gene: TRBV7-2; D gene: NA; J gene: TRBJ1-6; clone size: few; CDR3 protein: CASSLLGYSYNSPLHF; CDR3 DNA: TGTGCCAGCAGCCTATTGGGGTACTCCTATAATTCACCCCTCCACTTT
V gene: TRBV10-3; D gene: TRBD1; J gene: TRBJ1-2; clone size: few; CDR3 protein: CAISSSHRGLLYGYTF; CDR3 DNA: TGTGCCATCAGCTCGAGTCACAGGGGCCTGCTTTATGGCTACACCTTC
V gene: TRBV12-3/TRBV12-4; D gene: TRBD1; J gene: TRBJ2-4; clone size: few; CDR3 protein: CASSAYRGENIQYF; CDR3 DNA: TGTGCCAGCAGCGCTTACAGGGGGGAAAACATTCAGTACTTC
V gene: TRBV5-1; D gene: TRBD1; J gene: TRBJ1-5; clone size: few; CDR3 protein: CASRGQGQGQPQHF; CDR3 DNA: TGCGCCAGCAGAGGACAGGGTCAGGGTCAGCCCCAGCATTTT
V gene: TRBV20-1; D gene: NA; J gene: TRBJ2-3; clone size: few; CDR3 protein: CSARGDSLLWRGSTDTQYF; CDR3 DNA: TGCAGTGCTAGAGGGGACAGTCTCCTTTGGCGGGGGAGCACAGATACGCAGTATTTT
V gene: TRBV20-1; D gene: TRBD2; J gene: TRBJ2-7; clone size: few; CDR3 protein: CSASGRAVEQYF; CDR3 DNA: TGCAGTGCTAGCGGGAGGGCCGTAGAGCAGTACTTC
V gene: TRBV5-1; D gene: TRBD2; J gene: TRBJ2-3; clone size: once; CDR3 protein: CASSFLADHTQYF; CDR3 DNA: TGCGCCAGCAGCTTCCTAGCGGACCATACGCAGTATTTT
V gene: TRBV24-1; D gene: TRBD2; J gene: TRBJ2-1; clone size: few; CDR3 protein: CATSDPPGTSDNEQFF; CDR3 DNA: TGTGCCACCAGTGACCCCCCCGGGACTAGCGACAATGAGCAGTTCTTC
V gene: TRBV6-6; D gene: NA; J gene: TRBJ1-2; clone size: few; CDR3 protein: CASSYSVPNYGYTF; CDR3 DNA: TGTGCCAGCAGTTACTCAGTGCCTAACTATGGCTACACCTTC
V gene: TRBV20-1; D gene: TRBD1; J gene: TRBJ2-7; clone size: NA; CDR3 protein: CSAKKLDRVYEQYF; CDR3 DNA: TGCAGTGCTAAAAAGTTAGACAGGGTCTACGAGCAGTACTTC
V gene: TRBV5-1; D gene: NA; J gene: TRBJ2-7; clone size: NA; CDR3 protein: CASSRNRDTYEQYF; CDR3 DNA: TGCGCCAGCAGCAGAAACCGGGACACTTACGAGCAGTACTTC
V gene: TRBV20-1; D gene: NA; J gene: TRBJ2-7; clone size: NA; CDR3 protein: CSASQRATSGEQYF; CDR3 DNA: TGCAGTGCTAGCCAGCGGGCGACCTCGGGCGAGCAGTACTTC
V gene: TRBV27; D gene: TRBD1; J gene: TRBJ2-7; clone size: NA; CDR3 protein: CASSLLFGGQGYEQYF; CDR3 DNA: TGTGCCAGCAGTTTATTATTCGGTGGACAGGGCTACGAGCAGTACTTC
V gene: TRBV20-1; D gene: NA; J gene: TRBJ2-5; clone size: NA; CDR3 protein: CSASNQIRQETQYF; CDR3 DNA: TGCAGTGCTTCAAACCAGATCCGGCAAGAGACCCAGTACTTC
V gene: TRBV5-1; D gene: NA; J gene: TRBJ1-6; clone size: NA; CDR3 protein: CASSLRGLGSYNSPLHF; CDR3 DNA: TGCGCCAGCAGCTTGAGGGGCTTGGGGTCCTATAATTCACCCCTCCACTTT
V gene: TRBV6-5; D gene: NA; J gene: TRBJ1-2; clone size: once; CDR3 protein: CASSYSSTAYGYTF; CDR3 DNA: TGTGCCAGCAGTTACTCGTCGACCGCCTATGGCTACACCTTC
V gene: TRBV6-5; D gene: NA; J gene: TRBJ2-7; clone size: NA; CDR3 protein: CASSYNRDGEQYF; CDR3 DNA: TGTGCCAGCAGTTACAACAGGGATGGCGAGCAGTACTTC
V gene: TRBV20-1; D gene: NA; J gene: TRBJ2-1; clone size: NA; CDR3 protein: CSATASNVNEQFF; CDR3 DNA: TGCAGTGCTACGGCTAGCAATGTGAATGAGCAGTTCTTC
V gene: TRBV20-1; D gene: TRBD1; J gene: TRBJ2-7; clone size: NA; CDR3 protein: CSASRGQGGEQYF; CDR3 DNA: TGCAGTGCTAGCAGGGGGCAAGGGGGCGAGCAGTACTTC
V gene: TRBV10-3; D gene: NA; J gene: TRBJ2-3; clone size: few; CDR3 protein: CAIRRQASTDTQYF; CDR3 DNA: TGTGCCATCAGGAGACAGGCTAGCACAGATACGCAGTATTTT
V gene: TRBV20-1; D gene: TRBD1; J gene: TRBJ2-1; clone size: many; CDR3 protein: CSADRVESNEQFF; CDR3 DNA: TGCAGTGCCGACAGGGTGGAGAGCAATGAGCAGTTCTTC
V gene: TRBV24-1; D gene: NA; J gene: TRBJ1-2; clone size: NA; CDR3 protein: CATSDWYTGCGYTF; CDR3 DNA: TGTGCCACCAGTGATTGGTATACCGGCTGTGGCTACACCTTC
V gene: TRBV6-6; D gene: NA; J gene: TRBJ1-1; clone size: NA; CDR3 protein: CASSYSRSWQPDEAFF; CDR3 DNA: TGTGCCAGCAGTTACTCGAGATCGTGGCAGCCAGATGAAGCTTTCTTT
V gene: TRBV4-1; D gene: TRBD2; J gene: TRBJ2-7; clone size: NA; CDR3 protein: CASSQKGGSHNEQYF; CDR3 DNA: TGCGCCAGCAGCCAGAAAGGCGGGAGTCATAATGAGCAGTACTTC
V gene: TRBV24-1; D gene: NA; J gene: TRBJ2-1; clone size: NA; CDR3 protein: CATSDFYQGLHNEQFF; CDR3 DNA: TGTGCCACCAGTGATTTTTACCAGGGGTTGCACAATGAGCAGTTCTTC
V gene: TRBV6-4; D gene: NA; J gene: TRBJ1-2; clone size: few; CDR3 protein: CASSDSGGSSGYTF; CDR3 DNA: TGTGCCAGCAGTGACTCGGGGGGCTCTAGTGGCTACACCTTC
V gene: TRBV5-1; D gene: NA; J gene: TRBJ1-2; clone size: few; CDR3 protein: CASRPSSGTNYGYTF; CDR3 DNA: TGCGCCAGCCGTCCCTCAAGCGGGACCAACTATGGCTACACCTTC
V gene: TRBV5-1; D gene: NA; J gene: TRBJ2-1; clone size: NA; CDR3 protein: CASSLDLPQGDEQFF; CDR3 DNA: TGCGCCAGCAGCTTGGACCTACCCCAGGGCGATGAGCAGTTCTTC
V gene: TRBV11-2; D gene: NA; J gene: TRBJ2-5; clone size: NA; CDR3 protein: CASSLAPGLETQYF; CDR3 DNA: TGTGCCAGCAGCTTAGCCCCAGGGCTGGAGACCCAGTACTTC
V gene: TRBV27; D gene: TRBD1; J gene: TRBJ1-6; clone size: NA; CDR3 protein: CASSADRGPSSPLHF; CDR3 DNA: TGTGCCAGCAGTGCGGACAGGGGACCTAGTTCACCCCTCCACTTT
V gene: TRBV5-1; D gene: TRBD1; J gene: TRBJ2-1; clone size: few; CDR3 protein: CASSPQQGPYNEQFF; CDR3 DNA: TGCGCCAGCAGCCCCCAACAGGGGCCCTACAATGAGCAGTTCTTC
V gene: TRBV29-1; D gene: NA; J gene: TRBJ1-2; clone size: few; CDR3 protein: CSVAVLGSGGYTF; CDR3 DNA: TGCAGCGTTGCAGTTTTGGGCTCGGGCGGCTACACCTTC